The next 12 T cell receptor beta chains were all read from a single sample in a study of blood T cell repertoires in COVID-19. Sequencing was performed with immunoSEQ multiplex PCR; in TCRdb, only in-frame clones are kept and a portion is missing. The sample lists about 120,000 clones, 88% occurring once. Sequencing was carried out using peripheral blood. These receptors all stem from a woman between 45 and 65 years old with active or convalescent COVID-19.

V gene TRBV5-1 combines with J gene TRBJ2-3, with D possibly being TRBD2 (6 bases). This CDR3 has 15 amino acids. The V gene's germline CDR1 is SGHRS and CDR2 YFSETQ. The ends were cut back, 1 base at V and 4 bases at J, with 13 bases in the middle. CDR3 sequence: CASSLMEGSPDTQYF. CDR3 DNA sequence: TGCGCCAGCAGCTTGATGGAGGGATCCCCAGATACGCAGTATTTT.

This chain connects TRBV18 to TRBJ2-1, with 9 nucleotides matching TRBD2. Germline V gene sequence: CDR1 KGHSH, CDR2 LQKENI. CDR3 length: 14 residues. The V and J ends lost 0 bases and 11 bases, in that order; junction bases with no gene match: 5. The CDR3 spells CASSPPSSGEQQFF. CDR3 sequence (DNA): TGTGCCAGCTCACCACCGTCTAGCGGGGAACAGCAGTTCTTC.

This clone was counted between two and nine times. V gene TRBV11-3 combines with J gene TRBJ2-3; no clear D. CDR3 length: 13 amino acids. Per germline, CDR1 SGHNT and CDR2 YENEEA. Between the trimmed V and J ends, which lost 3 bases and 3 bases, there was a span of 7 bases. The CDR3 region is CASSLHQTDTQYF. CDR3 bases: TGTGCCAGCAGCTTGCATCAGACAGATACGCAGTATTTT. Drawing the rest from reference TRBV11-3 and TRBJ2-3, the complete variable domain is EAGVVQSPRYKIIEKKQPVAFWCNPISGHNTLYWYLQNLGQGPELLIRYENEEAVDDSQLPKDRFSAERLKGVDSTLKIQPAELGDSAVYLCASSLHQTDTQYFGPGTRLTVL.

The count of this clone is one. This chain connects TRBV24-1 to TRBJ2-3; D is perhaps TRBD1 (7 bases). This CDR3 has 16 amino acids. CDR1 and CDR2 (germline): KGHDR, SFDVKD. The ends were cut back, 3 bases at V and 1 base at J, with 13 bases in the middle. The chain's CDR3 is CATSDQQGTRTDTQYF. Written as DNA, the CDR3 is TGTGCCACCAGTGATCAACAGGGGACTCGCACAGATACGCAGTATTTT.

The CDR3 loop reads CSADRTDTQYF. CDR3 sequence (DNA): TGCAGTGCTGACAGGACAGATACGCAGTATTTT. The chain recombines TRBV20-1 with TRBJ2-3; weak D call: TRBD1 (6 bases). CDR3 length: 11 residues. Looked up from germline, CDR1 is DFQATT and CDR2 is SNEGSKA (reference sequence). Trimming removed 5 bases from V and 3 bases from J, with 6 bases in between.

A few counts support this clone. The gene calls are TRBV28 and TRBJ1-2; D is uncertain. Germline-derived CDR1 and CDR2 are MDHEN and SYDVKM. CDR3 size: 15 residues. V was clipped by 6 bases and J by 6 bases, with 20 bases between them. The CDR3 sequence is CASSPFGLRWNGYTF. CDR3 sequence (DNA): TGTGCCAGCAGCCCTTTCGGGTTACGGTGGAATGGCTACACCTTC.

The chain joins TRBV14 to TRBJ1-6; the match to TRBD1 covers 9 bases. CDR3 size: 15 residues. Trimming took 4 bases from V and 7 from J; bases not matched to a gene: 5. CDR1 is SGHDN, CDR2 FVKESK, per germline. The CDR3 protein is CASSRGQGRNSPLHF. Here the CDR3 DNA reads TGTGCCAGCAGCCGTGGACAGGGGAGGAATTCACCCCTCCACTTT. Full variable domain (outside the CDR3, taken from reference TRBV14 and TRBJ1-6): EAGVTQFPSHSVIEKGQTVTLRCDPISGHDNLYWYRRVMGKEIKFLLHFVKESKQDESGMPNNRFLAERTGGTYSTLKVQPAELEDSGVYFCASSRGQGRNSPLHFGNGTRLTVT.

The V gene is TRBV6-5, the J gene TRBJ2-2; D may be TRBD1 (5 bases). Germline CDR1 is MNHEY and CDR2 is SVGAGI. The V end was cut by 4 bases, the J end by 4 bases, with 10 bases between. The CDR3 sequence is 14 residues long. The CDR3: CASSFADSTGELFF. CDR3 sequence (DNA): TGTGCCAGCAGTTTTGCTGACAGCACCGGGGAGCTGTTTTTT.

The chain's CDR3 is CSVETGRVGIVEQYF. CDR3 nucleotide sequence: TGCAGCGTAGAGACAGGCAGGGTTGGTATCGTTGAGCAGTACTTC. This chain links TRBV29-1 with TRBJ2-7; D perhaps matches TRBD1 (6 bases). Trimming removed 6 bases at V and 7 bases at J, with 25 bases between. The germline gives CDR1 SQVTM, CDR2 ANQGSEA. There are 15 residues in the CDR3.

The chain recombines TRBV7-3 with TRBJ2-1, with 11 bases aligning to TRBD2. V lost 4 bases and J lost 7; bases outside the gene matches: 6. This CDR3 has 15 residues. CDR1 is SGHTA and CDR2 is FQGTGA in the germline V gene. This CDR3 reads CASSSLAGGPNEQFF. CDR3 in DNA: TGTGCCAGCAGCTCCTTAGCGGGAGGGCCAAATGAGCAGTTCTTC.

This chain connects TRBV9 to TRBJ2-2; 7 positions agree with TRBD2. The V gene's germline CDR1 is SGDLS and CDR2 YYNGEE. The V segment lost 3 bases and the J segment 5 bases; nucleotides outside the gene matches: 7. This CDR3 comprises 15 residues. The CDR3 is CASSGSWGGTGELFF. The DNA of the CDR3 is TGTGCCAGCAGCGGTAGCTGGGGGGGAACCGGGGAGCTGTTTTTT.

The chain carries TRBV28 and TRBJ2-7, with 7 nucleotides matching TRBD1. The CDR3 has 14 residues. CDR1 is MDHEN and CDR2 is SYDVKM in the germline V gene. After removal of 6 bases from V and 3 bases from J, the junction contained 8 bases not matched to a gene. The CDR3 coding sequence is TGTGCCAGCAGACTTACCCGGGACAGCTACGAGCAGTACTTC. The encoded protein is CASRLTRDSYEQYF.